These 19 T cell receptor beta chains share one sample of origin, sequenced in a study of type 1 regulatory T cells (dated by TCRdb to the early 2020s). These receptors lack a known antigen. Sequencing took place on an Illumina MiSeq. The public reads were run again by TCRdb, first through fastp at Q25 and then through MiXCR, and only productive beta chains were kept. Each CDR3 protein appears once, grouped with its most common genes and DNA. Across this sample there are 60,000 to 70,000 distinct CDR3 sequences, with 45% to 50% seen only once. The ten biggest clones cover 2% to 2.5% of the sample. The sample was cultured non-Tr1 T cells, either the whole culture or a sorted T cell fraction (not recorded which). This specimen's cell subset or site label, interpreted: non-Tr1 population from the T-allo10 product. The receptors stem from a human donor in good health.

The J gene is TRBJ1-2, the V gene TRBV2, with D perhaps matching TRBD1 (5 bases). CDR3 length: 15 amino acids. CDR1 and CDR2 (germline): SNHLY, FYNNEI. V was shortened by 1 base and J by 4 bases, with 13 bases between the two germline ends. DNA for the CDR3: TGTGCCAGCAGTGAAGAGGGGTGGTTAGGCTATGGCTACACCTTC. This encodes CASSEEGWLGYGYTF. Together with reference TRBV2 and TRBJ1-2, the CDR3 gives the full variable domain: EPEVTQTPSHQVTQMGQEVILRCVPISNHLYFYWYRQILGQKVEFLVSFYNNEISEKSEIFDDQFSVERPDGSNFTLKIRSTKLEDSAMYFCASSEEGWLGYGYTFGSGTRLTVV.

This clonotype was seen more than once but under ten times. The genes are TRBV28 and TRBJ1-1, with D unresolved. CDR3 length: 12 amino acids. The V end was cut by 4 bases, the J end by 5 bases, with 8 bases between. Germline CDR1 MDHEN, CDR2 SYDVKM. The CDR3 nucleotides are TGTGCCAGCAGTTCTCGTCGGACTGAAGCTTTCTTT. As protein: CASSSRRTEAFF.

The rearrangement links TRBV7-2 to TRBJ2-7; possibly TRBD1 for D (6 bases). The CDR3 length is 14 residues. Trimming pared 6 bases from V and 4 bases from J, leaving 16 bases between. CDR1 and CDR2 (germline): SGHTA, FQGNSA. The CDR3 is CASSHRSRGYEQYF. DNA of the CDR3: TGTGCCAGCAGTCATAGGTCCAGGGGTTACGAGCAGTACTTC.

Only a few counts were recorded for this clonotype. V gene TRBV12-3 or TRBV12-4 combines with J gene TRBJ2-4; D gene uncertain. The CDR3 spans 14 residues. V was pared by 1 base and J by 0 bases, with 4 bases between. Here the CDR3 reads CASSLGRAKNIQYF. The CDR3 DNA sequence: TGTGCCAGCAGTTTAGGGAGAGCCAAAAACATTCAGTACTTC.

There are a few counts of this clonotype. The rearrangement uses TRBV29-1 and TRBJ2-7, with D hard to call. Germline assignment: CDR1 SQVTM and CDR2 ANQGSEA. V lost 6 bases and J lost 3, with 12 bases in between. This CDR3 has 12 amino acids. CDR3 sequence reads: CSVRISNYEQYF. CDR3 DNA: TGCAGCGTCCGAATCTCTAACTACGAGCAGTACTTC.

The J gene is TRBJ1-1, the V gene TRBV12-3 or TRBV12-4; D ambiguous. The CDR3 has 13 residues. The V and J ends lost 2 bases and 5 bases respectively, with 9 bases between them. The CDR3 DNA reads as TGTGCCAGCAGTTTAAACAGCAGGACTGAAGCTTTCTTT. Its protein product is CASSLNSRTEAFF.

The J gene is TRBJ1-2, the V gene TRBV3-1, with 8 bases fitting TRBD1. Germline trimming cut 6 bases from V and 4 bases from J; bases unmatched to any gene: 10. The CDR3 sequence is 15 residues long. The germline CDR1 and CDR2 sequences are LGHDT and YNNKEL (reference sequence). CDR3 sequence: CASSHSDRASYGYTF. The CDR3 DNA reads TGTGCCAGCAGTCATTCGGACAGGGCCTCCTATGGCTACACCTTC.

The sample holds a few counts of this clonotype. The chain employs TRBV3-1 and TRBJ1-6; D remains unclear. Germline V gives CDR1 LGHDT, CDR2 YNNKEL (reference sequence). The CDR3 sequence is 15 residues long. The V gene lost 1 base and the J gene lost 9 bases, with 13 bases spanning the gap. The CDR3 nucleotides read TGTGCCAGCAGCCAAGGAGACTTCCAAGGTTCACCCCTCCACTTT. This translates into CASSQGDFQGSPLHF. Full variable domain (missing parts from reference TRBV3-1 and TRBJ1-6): DTAVSQTPKYLVTQMGNDKSIKCEQNLGHDTMYWYKQDSKKFLKIMFSYNNKELIINETVPNRFSPKSPDKAHLNLHINSLELGDSAVYFCASSQGDFQGSPLHFGNGTRLTVT.

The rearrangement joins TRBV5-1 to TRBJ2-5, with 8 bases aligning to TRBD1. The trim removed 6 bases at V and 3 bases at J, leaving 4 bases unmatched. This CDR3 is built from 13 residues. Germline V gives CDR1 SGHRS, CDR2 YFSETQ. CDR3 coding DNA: TGCGCCAGCACCCCGACAGGGGAAGAGACCCAGTACTTC. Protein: CASTPTGEETQYF.

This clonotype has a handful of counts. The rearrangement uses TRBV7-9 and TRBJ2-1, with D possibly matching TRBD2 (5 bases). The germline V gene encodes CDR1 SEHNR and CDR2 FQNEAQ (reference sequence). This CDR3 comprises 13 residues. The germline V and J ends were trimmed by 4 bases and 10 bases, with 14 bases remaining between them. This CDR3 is CASSSQEGGEQFF. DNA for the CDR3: TGTGCCAGCAGCTCCCAAGAGGGTGGCGAGCAGTTCTTC. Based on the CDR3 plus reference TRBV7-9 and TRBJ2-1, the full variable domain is DTGVSQNPRHKITKRGQNVTFRCDPISEHNRLYWYRQTLGQGPEFLTYFQNEAQLEKSRLLSDRFSAERPKGSFSTLEIQRTEQGDSAMYLCASSSQEGGEQFFGPGTRLTVL.

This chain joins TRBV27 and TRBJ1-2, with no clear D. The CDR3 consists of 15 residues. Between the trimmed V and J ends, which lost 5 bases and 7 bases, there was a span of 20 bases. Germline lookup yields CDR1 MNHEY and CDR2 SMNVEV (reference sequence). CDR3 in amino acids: CASSPVGVLGSGYTF. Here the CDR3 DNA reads TGTGCCAGCAGTCCAGTGGGCGTATTAGGGTCTGGCTACACCTTC.

CDR3 DNA: TGTGCCTGGAGTACAGCGTTAGATACGCAGTATTTT. Translated: CAWSTALDTQYF. The rearrangement joins TRBV30 to TRBJ2-3; D not certain. The V and J ends lost 2 bases and 5 bases respectively, with 8 bases between them. The CDR3 covers 12 residues. In germline, CDR1 is GTSNPN, CDR2 SVGIG (reference sequence).

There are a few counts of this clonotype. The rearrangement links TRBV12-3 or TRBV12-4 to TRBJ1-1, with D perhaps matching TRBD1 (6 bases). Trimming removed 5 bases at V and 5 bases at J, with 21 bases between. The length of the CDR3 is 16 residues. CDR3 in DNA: TGTGCCAGCAGTCCAGGGCAGGGGATAATAAGAACTGAAGCTTTCTTT. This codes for CASSPGQGIIRTEAFF.

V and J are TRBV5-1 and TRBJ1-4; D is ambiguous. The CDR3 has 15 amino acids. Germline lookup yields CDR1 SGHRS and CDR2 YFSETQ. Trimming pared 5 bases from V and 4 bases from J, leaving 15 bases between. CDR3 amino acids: CASSLLGSFNEKLFF. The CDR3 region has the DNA TGCGCCAGCAGTTTGCTCGGCAGCTTTAATGAAAAACTGTTTTTT. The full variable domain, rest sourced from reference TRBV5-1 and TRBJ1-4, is KAGVTQTPRYLIKTRGQQVTLSCSPISGHRSVSWYQQTPGQGLQFLFEYFSETQRNKGNFPGRFSGRQFSNSRSEMNVSTLELGDSALYLCASSLLGSFNEKLFFGSGTQLSVL.

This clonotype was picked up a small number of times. DNA of the CDR3: TGTGCCAGTAGGGGCGACACCGACAATCAGCCCCAGCATTTT. This sequence encodes CASRGDTDNQPQHF. This chain connects TRBV19 to TRBJ1-5; D gene ambiguous. V shed 6 bases and J shed 3 bases, with 12 bases lying between them. Germline CDR1 and CDR2: LNHDA and SQIVND (reference sequence). The CDR3 runs to 14 residues.

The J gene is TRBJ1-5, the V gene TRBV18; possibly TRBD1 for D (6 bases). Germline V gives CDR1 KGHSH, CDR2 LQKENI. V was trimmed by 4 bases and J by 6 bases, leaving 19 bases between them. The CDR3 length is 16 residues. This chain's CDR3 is CASSRDRLGTAQPQHF. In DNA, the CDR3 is TGTGCCAGCTCACGCGACAGGTTGGGAACGGCTCAGCCCCAGCATTTT.

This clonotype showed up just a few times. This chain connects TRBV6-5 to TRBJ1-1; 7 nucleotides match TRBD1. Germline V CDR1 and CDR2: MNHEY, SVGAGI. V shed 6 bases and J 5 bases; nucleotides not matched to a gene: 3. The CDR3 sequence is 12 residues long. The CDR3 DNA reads TGTGCCAGCAGGAGACAGGGTACTGAAGCTTTCTTT. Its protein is CASRRQGTEAFF.

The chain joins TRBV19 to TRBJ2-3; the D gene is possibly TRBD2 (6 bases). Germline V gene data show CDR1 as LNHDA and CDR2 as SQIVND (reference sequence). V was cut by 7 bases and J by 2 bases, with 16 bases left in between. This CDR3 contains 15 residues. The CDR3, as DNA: TGTGCCAGTACCCCATGGGGGGACCCCACAGATACGCAGTATTTT. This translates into CASTPWGDPTDTQYF.

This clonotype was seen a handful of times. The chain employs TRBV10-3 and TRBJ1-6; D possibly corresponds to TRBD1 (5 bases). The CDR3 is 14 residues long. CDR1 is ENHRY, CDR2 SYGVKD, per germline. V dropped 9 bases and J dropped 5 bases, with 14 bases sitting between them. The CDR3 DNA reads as TGTGCCATGGGGGAGGGGCAGGATAATTCACCCCTCCACTTT. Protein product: CAMGEGQDNSPLHF.